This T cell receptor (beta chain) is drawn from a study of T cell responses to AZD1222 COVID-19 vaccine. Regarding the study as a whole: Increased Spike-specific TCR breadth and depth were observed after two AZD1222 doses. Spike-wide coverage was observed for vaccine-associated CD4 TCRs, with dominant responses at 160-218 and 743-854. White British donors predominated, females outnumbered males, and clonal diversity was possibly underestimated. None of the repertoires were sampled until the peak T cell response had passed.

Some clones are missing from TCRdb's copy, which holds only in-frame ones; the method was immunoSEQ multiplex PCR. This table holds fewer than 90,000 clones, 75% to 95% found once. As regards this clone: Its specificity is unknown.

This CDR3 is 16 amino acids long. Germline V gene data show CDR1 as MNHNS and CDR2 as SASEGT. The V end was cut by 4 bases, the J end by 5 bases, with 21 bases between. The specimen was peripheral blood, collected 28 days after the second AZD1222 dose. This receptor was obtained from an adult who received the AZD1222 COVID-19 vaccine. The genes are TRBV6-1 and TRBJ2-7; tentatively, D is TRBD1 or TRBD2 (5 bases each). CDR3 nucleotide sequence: TGTGCCAGCAGTGCGCAAACGGGACCAACGGGCCACGAGCAGTACTTC. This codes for CASSAQTGPTGHEQYF.